These T cell receptor beta chains were read from a single sample in a study of control samples from healthy donors and cancer patients. Only in-frame clones appear in the TCRdb table, and some are missing; sequencing was by immunoSEQ multiplex PCR. The table shows around 41,000 clones, with around 83% occurring only once. The sample taken for sequencing was PBMCs. The receptor source for this set is a woman aged 55-70 years with lung cancer. Both conserved end residues are part of each CDR3. D genes are given only for firm matches. Clone size, where shown, is once, few, many, or a class for clones that have expanded.

clone size	V gene	D gene	J gene	CDR3 DNA	CDR3 protein
.	TRBV21-1	.	TRBJ2-7	TGTGCCAGCAGCAAAGGAGGGGGACAGGGGGTGAACGAGCAGTACTTC	CASSKGGGQGVNEQYF
.	TRBV18	.	TRBJ1-2	TGTGCCAGCTCCCCTCCCACTGATAACTATGGCTACACCTTC	CASSPPTDNYGYTF
.	TRBV3-1/TRBV3-2	TRBD2	TRBJ2-4	TGTGCCAGCAGTGTACTAGCGGGGGGGACCAAAAACATTCAGTACTTC	CASSVLAGGTKNIQYF
.	TRBV5-1	.	TRBJ1-6	TGCGCCAGCAGCCCCACTCCTATTACAGGGTCCCTCCACTTT	CASSPTPITGSLHF
few	TRBV12-5	.	TRBJ2-2	TGTGCTAGTGGTTGGGCGGTGAACACCGGGGAGCTGTTTTTT	CASGWAVNTGELFF
.	TRBV6-2/TRBV6-3	.	TRBJ2-3	TGTGCCAGCAGTTGGGTGGCCGGCAGAAGGGGTGTTGATACGCAGTATTTT	CASSWVAGRRGVDTQYF
.	TRBV7-7	.	TRBJ2-7	TGTGCTAGCAGCTTAATGAGCGGGTCGAACTACGAGCAGTACTTC	CASSLMSGSNYEQYF
.	TRBV30	.	TRBJ1-1	TGTGCCTGGAGTAGAGGCGGGGCGTCCCCTGAAGCTTTCTTT	CAWSRGGASPEAFF
once	TRBV19	.	TRBJ1-4	TGTGCCAGTAGTACCGGGCCTAAGGGCCCCCTTGGTGAAAAACTGTTTTTT	CASSTGPKGPLGEKLFF
.	TRBV5-1	TRBD2	TRBJ2-2	TGCGCCAGCAGCACCGGGACTAGCGGGAGGAACACCGGGGAGCTGTTTTTT	CASSTGTSGRNTGELFF
.	TRBV19	.	TRBJ2-1	TGTGTCAGTAGAACAGGCGGGACGGTGGGTAATGAGCAGTTCTTC	CVSRTGGTVGNEQFF
.	TRBV5-1	.	TRBJ1-2	TGCGCCAGCAGCGGGGCTAGCCTGGGCTACACCTTC	CASSGASLGYTF
.	TRBV19	.	TRBJ1-6	TGTGCCAGTAGTTCAGGCCAGGGAGTTAATTCACCCCTCCACTTT	CASSSGQGVNSPLHF
.	TRBV29-1	.	TRBJ2-1	TGCAGCGTTGTACAGGAGGGTCAGTTCTTC	CSVVQEGQFF
.	TRBV9	.	TRBJ1-5	TGTGCCAGCAGCTTGGGGGGCCTAGGTCAGCCCCAGCATTTT	CASSLGGLGQPQHF
.	TRBV10-2	.	TRBJ2-3	TGCGCCAGCAGCCTCGCCCCAGATACGCAGTATTTT	CASSLAPDTQYF
.	TRBV9	.	TRBJ1-4	TGTGCCAGCAGCGCACTCTGGGACCTGGCCTATGAAAAACTGTTTTTT	CASSALWDLAYEKLFF
.	TRBV5-1	TRBD2	TRBJ2-2	TGCGCCAGCAGCCTAGAGGGAGGGCAGAACACCGGGGAGCTGTTTTTT	CASSLEGGQNTGELFF
.	TRBV18	TRBD1	TRBJ1-5	TGTGCCAGCTCAAGTCGGGACAGGGGAATCGGTCAGCCCCAGCATTTT	CASSSRDRGIGQPQHF
.	TRBV6-5	.	TRBJ2-7	TGTGCCAGCAGTTGGACTGAGGGAGCCTACGAGCAGTACTTC	CASSWTEGAYEQYF
.	TRBV7-2	.	TRBJ2-5	TGTGCCAGCACCGAGAGGAGGGCAGAGACCCAGTACTTC	CASTERRAETQYF
.	TRBV7-9	.	TRBJ2-7	TGTGCCAGCAGCTCCCTTCGGAGCGGCTCCTACGAGCAGTACTTC	CASSSLRSGSYEQYF
.	TRBV19	.	TRBJ2-3	TGTGCCAGTAGTATATTCGATACGCAGTATTTT	CASSIFDTQYF
.	TRBV5-1	TRBD2	TRBJ2-2	TGCGCCAGCAGCTTAAGGACTAGCGGGAGTGTCACCGGGGAGCTGTTTTTT	CASSLRTSGSVTGELFF
.	TRBV11-3	.	TRBJ2-7	TGTGCCAGCAGCTTAGTCGGGGATAGGGGATCCTGCCGCCTCTACGAGCAGTACTTC	CASSLVGDRGSCRLYEQYF
.	TRBV6-8	.	TRBJ1-5	TGTGCCAGCAGTTACCTTGACAGGCCCCTTAGCAATCAGCCCCAGCATTTT	CASSYLDRPLSNQPQHF
once	TRBV3-1/TRBV3-2	.	TRBJ2-2	TGTGCCAGCAGCCAAGACGGCTATCGATCGGAACACCGGGGAGCTGTTTTT	CASSQDGYRSEHRGAVF
.	TRBV29-1	TRBD1	TRBJ2-7	TGCAGCGCGTACCTTAAACCGGGACAGGGCTCCTACGAGCAGTACTTC	CSAYLKPGQGSYEQYF
once	TRBV6-2/TRBV6-3	.	TRBJ2-7	TGTGCCAGCAGTTTGGAACAGGGATACGAGCAGTACTTC	CASSLEQGYEQYF
.	TRBV5-5	.	TRBJ2-7	TGTGCCAGCAGCTTGGTTGGGACAAGCTCCTACGAGCAGTACTTC	CASSLVGTSSYEQYF
.	TRBV5-5	TRBD1	TRBJ2-4	TGTGCCAGCAGCGACAGGGGGATGGACATTCAGTACTTC	CASSDRGMDIQYF
.	TRBV11-2	.	TRBJ2-2	TGTGCCAGCCCACGGAACCGAAAGAACACCGGGGAGCTGTTTTTT	CASPRNRKNTGELFF
once	TRBV6-5	.	TRBJ1-4	TGTGCCTCAGCCCCCTCTCCATCCGTCGAAAAACTGTTTTTT	CASAPSPSVEKLFF
.	TRBV27	.	TRBJ1-2	TGTGCCAGCAGTTGGTCCGCAGACAGAGCTAACTATGGCTACACCTTC	CASSWSADRANYGYTF
.	TRBV7-8	.	TRBJ1-3	TGTGCCAGCAGCTTACGGGCACCGACCTCTGGAAACACCATATATTTT	CASSLRAPTSGNTIYF
once	TRBV7-9	.	TRBJ2-7	TGTGCCAGCAGCTTAGGGACAGCGGTGGGGTACTTC	CASSLGTAVGYF
.	TRBV6-1	TRBD1	TRBJ2-7	TGTGCCAGCAGTGAAACAGGGGCCCTGGACTACGAGCAGTACTTC	CASSETGALDYEQYF
.	TRBV5-6	TRBD1	TRBJ1-1	TGTGCCAGCAGCAGGAGGGCAGGGGGACCGACTGAAGCTTTCTTT	CASSRRAGGPTEAFF
.	TRBV2	.	TRBJ2-5	TGTGCCAGCAGTGGTCCCCCAGCCCAAGAGACCCAGTACTTC	CASSGPPAQETQYF
.	TRBV7-9	.	TRBJ2-7	TGTGCCAGCAGTAAAACCGGGACGGCGCGGTACTTC	CASSKTGTARYF
.	TRBV2	TRBD1	TRBJ1-5	TGTGCCAGCAGCGACAGGGTTCCTTTGACCCAGCATTTT	CASSDRVPLTQHF
medium-sized	TRBV7-2	.	TRBJ1-1	TGTGCCAGCACCCCTGGCCAGGGGAGGTATGAAGCTTTCTTT	CASTPGQGRYEAFF
.	TRBV2	TRBD2	TRBJ2-3	TGTGCCCGCAGTGTGGTTTCTGGGGAGGGGAGCACAGATACGCAGTATTTT	CARSVVSGEGSTDTQYF
.	TRBV5-8	.	TRBJ1-6	TGTGCCAGCCCAGGGATCGACTATAATTCACCCCTCCACTTT	CASPGIDYNSPLHF
.	TRBV18	TRBD1	TRBJ2-2	TGTGCCAGCTCACCACCATCTCTCAGGGGGCGAGGCGGGGAGCTGTTTTTT	CASSPPSLRGRGGELFF
.	TRBV4-1	TRBD1	TRBJ2-6	TGCGCCAGCAGCCCTCCCGGGACAGGGATCTCTGGGGCCAACGTCCTGACTTTC	CASSPPGTGISGANVLTF
.	TRBV6-5	TRBD2	TRBJ2-7	TGTGCCAGCAGTCCCCCGCTAGCGGGATCCTACGAGCAGTACTTC	CASSPPLAGSYEQYF
.	TRBV7-2	.	TRBJ1-2	TGTGCCAGCAGCTTAGAGGGCTATGGCTACACCTTC	CASSLEGYGYTF
.	TRBV7-2	TRBD1	TRBJ1-4	TGTGCCAGCAGCTCCTTTCCGACAGGGGGGGAAGAAAAACTGTTTTTT	CASSSFPTGGEEKLFF
.	TRBV19	.	TRBJ1-1	TGTGCCAGTAGTATAAATGCAGGAACTCTAGCGGGAGCTGAAGCTTTCTTT	CASSINAGTLAGAEAFF
.	TRBV3-1/TRBV3-2	.	TRBJ2-2	TGTGCCAGCAGCCAAGGCGGGGAGCTGTTTTTT	CASSQGGELFF
.	TRBV13	TRBD2	TRBJ2-3	TGTGCCAGCAGCTTTCTAGCGGGGGGTCGCACAGATACGCAGTATTTT	CASSFLAGGRTDTQYF
.	TRBV5-6	.	TRBJ2-4	TGTGCCAGCAGCAAGACAGAAAACATTCAGTACTTC	CASSKTENIQYF
.	TRBV5-1	.	TRBJ1-1	TGCGCCAGCAGCTTGGGGGCCGGTGAGAACACTGAAGCTTTCTTT	CASSLGAGENTEAFF
.	TRBV5-4	TRBD2	TRBJ2-7	TGTGCCAGCAGCTTCGGCAGCGGGGGCGACTACGAGCAGTACTTC	CASSFGSGGDYEQYF
.	TRBV6-5	TRBD1	TRBJ1-5	TGTGCCAGCAGTTCCTTCGACAGGGACCAGGGTCAGCCCCAGCATTTT	CASSSFDRDQGQPQHF
.	TRBV6-6	.	TRBJ1-6	TGTGCCAGCAGTTACGATTCACCCCTCCACTTT	CASSYDSPLHF
.	TRBV10-3	.	TRBJ2-1	TGTGCCACCCGCCCCGGGGACACCTACAATGAGCAGTTCTTC	CATRPGDTYNEQFF